Listed below are T cell receptor beta chains from one sample, sequenced in a study of identical twins. TCRdb itself ran the 5' RACE reads through MiXCR, one entry per CDR3 protein. The sample has about 490,000 distinct CDR3 sequences, about 16% seen once; the top ten hold roughly 0.4%. This same sample was also part of a study on yellow fever vaccine responses in identical twins.

Sequenced material: CD4+ T cells sorted from blood. The receptors come from a woman younger than 35 in good health. The CDR3 runs from the conserved cysteine through the conserved F or W. The D gene is left open where the match is weak. Size tells how often a clone was seen (once, few, many) or the class of an expanded clone, and some rows leave it out.

J: TRBJ2-4
size: few
V: TRBV10-3
D: -
CDR3: CAISEGQERNIQYF
DNA: TGTGCCATCAGCGAGGGGCAGGAAAGAAACATTCAGTACTTC

J: TRBJ2-5
size: few
V: TRBV28
D: -
CDR3: CASSISFMETQYF
DNA: TGTGCCAGCAGCATTAGTTTCATGGAGACCCAGTACTTC

J: TRBJ2-1
size: few
V: TRBV20-1
D: TRBD2
CDR3: CSARTSIVDEQFF
DNA: TGCAGTGCTAGGACTAGCATCGTGGATGAGCAGTTCTTC

J: TRBJ2-2
size: -
V: TRBV27
D: TRBD2
CDR3: CASSLRTRATGELFF
DNA: TGTGCCAGCAGTTTAAGGACTAGAGCCACCGGGGAGCTGTTTTTT

J: TRBJ2-1
size: -
V: TRBV12-3/TRBV12-4
D: -
CDR3: CASALGGNSYNEQFF
DNA: TGTGCCAGCGCCCTGGGGGGAAACTCCTACAATGAGCAGTTCTTC

J: TRBJ2-5
size: many
V: TRBV28
D: -
CDR3: CASSQGQFGLETQYF
DNA: TGTGCCAGCAGCCAAGGACAGTTCGGGTTGGAGACCCAGTACTTC

J: TRBJ2-2
size: many
V: TRBV3-1
D: -
CDR3: CASSQDNTGELFF
DNA: TGTGCCAGCAGCCAAGATAACACCGGGGAGCTGTTTTTT

J: TRBJ2-5
size: few
V: TRBV27
D: -
CDR3: CASSFRVQETQYF
DNA: TGTGCCAGCAGTTTCAGGGTCCAAGAGACCCAGTACTTC

J: TRBJ2-7
size: -
V: TRBV6-1
D: -
CDR3: CASQSGASGYEQYF
DNA: TGTGCCAGTCAATCAGGGGCATCTGGGTACGAGCAGTACTTC

J: TRBJ2-2
size: -
V: TRBV20-1
D: TRBD2
CDR3: CSASLLAGGRGELFF
DNA: TGCAGTGCTTCCCTACTAGCGGGGGGGCGAGGGGAGCTGTTTTTT

J: TRBJ2-1
size: -
V: TRBV4-1
D: -
CDR3: CASSQVYYRDLNNEQFF
DNA: TGCGCCAGCAGCCAAGTGTATTACCGGGACTTAAACAATGAGCAGTTCTTC

J: TRBJ2-1
size: few
V: TRBV5-1
D: -
CDR3: CASSLVRSDRLYNEQFF
DNA: TGCGCCAGCAGCTTGGTCCGCAGTGACCGGCTCTACAATGAGCAGTTCTTC

J: TRBJ2-7
size: few
V: TRBV12-3/TRBV12-4
D: TRBD2
CDR3: CASSPMGGGTYEQYF
DNA: TGTGCCAGCAGCCCAATGGGGGGGGGGACCTACGAGCAGTACTTC

J: TRBJ1-1
size: few
V: TRBV7-3
D: -
CDR3: CASSPGGALEAFF
DNA: TGTGCCAGCAGCCCCGGAGGTGCCCTTGAAGCTTTCTTT

J: TRBJ2-5
size: once
V: TRBV11-1
D: -
CDR3: CASSPPGSGETQYF
DNA: TGTGCCAGCAGCCCCCCCGGGAGCGGAGAGACCCAGTACTTC

J: TRBJ2-1
size: -
V: TRBV7-2
D: -
CDR3: CASSLAPWGGPYNEQFF
DNA: TGTGCCAGCAGCTTAGCCCCATGGGGGGGGCCATACAATGAGCAGTTCTTC

J: TRBJ2-1
size: -
V: TRBV9
D: TRBD2
CDR3: CASSVAVGTSGRTEQFF
DNA: TGTGCCAGCAGCGTAGCCGTGGGGACTAGCGGGAGAACTGAGCAGTTCTTC

J: TRBJ2-5
size: few
V: TRBV20-1
D: -
CDR3: CSAYNTGGTSQETQYF
DNA: TGCAGTGCTTACAACACGGGCGGGACAAGCCAAGAGACCCAGTACTTC

J: TRBJ2-7
size: few
V: TRBV7-2
D: -
CDR3: CASSLTTGYEQYF
DNA: TGTGCCAGCAGCTTAACTACAGGGTACGAGCAGTACTTC

J: TRBJ1-1
size: many
V: TRBV6-1
D: -
CDR3: CASSKQGGNTEAFF
DNA: TGTGCCAGCAGTAAACAGGGAGGCAACACTGAAGCTTTCTTT

J: TRBJ2-1
size: few
V: TRBV24-1
D: -
CDR3: CATSDLGVSPNEQFF
DNA: TGTGCCACCAGTGATTTAGGCGTGAGCCCCAATGAGCAGTTCTTC

J: TRBJ1-1
size: -
V: TRBV6-5
D: -
CDR3: CASSYSQTATEAFF
DNA: TGTGCCAGCAGTTACTCGCAGACGGCCACTGAAGCTTTCTTT

J: TRBJ2-1
size: -
V: TRBV24-1
D: -
CDR3: CATSDFEGSYNEQFF
DNA: TGTGCCACCAGTGATTTCGAGGGGTCCTACAATGAGCAGTTCTTC

J: TRBJ1-1
size: -
V: TRBV18
D: -
CDR3: CASSPGPPNTEAFF
DNA: TGTGCCAGCTCACCAGGGCCTCCGAACACTGAAGCTTTCTTT

J: TRBJ2-1
size: few
V: TRBV20-1
D: -
CDR3: CSAREKYEQFF
DNA: TGCAGTGCTAGAGAGAAGTATGAGCAGTTCTTC

J: TRBJ2-5
size: -
V: TRBV20-1
D: -
CDR3: CSARAQILRGETQYF
DNA: TGCAGTGCTAGAGCCCAAATCCTGCGGGGAGAGACCCAGTACTTC

J: TRBJ2-7
size: many
V: TRBV7-9
D: -
CDR3: CASSPGEKQYF
DNA: TGTGCCAGCAGCCCCGGGGAAAAGCAGTACTTC

J: TRBJ2-7
size: -
V: TRBV27
D: TRBD2
CDR3: CASSWDPSGLIYEQYF
DNA: TGTGCCAGCAGTTGGGACCCTAGCGGGTTGATCTACGAGCAGTACTTC

J: TRBJ1-5
size: -
V: TRBV20-1
D: -
CDR3: CSASPAENSNQPQHF
DNA: TGCAGTGCTAGTCCGGCAGAAAATAGCAATCAGCCCCAGCATTTT

J: TRBJ1-1
size: -
V: TRBV29-1
D: -
CDR3: CSAAQGNTEAFF
DNA: TGCAGCGCTGCACAGGGGAACACTGAAGCTTTCTTT

J: TRBJ1-1
size: few
V: TRBV7-9
D: -
CDR3: CASSTTGLVNGAFF
DNA: TGTGCCAGCAGCACAACTGGACTCGTCAACGGAGCTTTCTTT

J: TRBJ2-2
size: -
V: TRBV10-1
D: TRBD1
CDR3: CASRQQGVTNTGELFF
DNA: TGCGCCAGCAGACAACAGGGGGTGACAAACACCGGGGAGCTGTTTTTT

J: TRBJ2-2
size: many
V: TRBV4-1
D: -
CDR3: CASSQDDGSPLFGELFF
DNA: TGCGCCAGCAGCCAAGATGACGGGAGCCCCTTATTCGGGGAGCTGTTTTTT

J: TRBJ2-1
size: few
V: TRBV5-1
D: -
CDR3: CASSLAARDEQFF
DNA: TGCGCCAGCAGCTTGGCGGCTAGGGATGAGCAGTTCTTC

J: TRBJ2-1
size: few
V: TRBV6-1
D: TRBD2
CDR3: CAKRASGSYNEQFF
DNA: TGTGCCAAGAGGGCTAGCGGGAGCTACAATGAGCAGTTCTTC

J: TRBJ2-2
size: -
V: TRBV6-1
D: -
CDR3: CASSGYAWNTGELFF
DNA: TGTGCCAGCAGTGGATACGCGTGGAACACCGGGGAGCTGTTTTTT

J: TRBJ1-2
size: few
V: TRBV6-2/TRBV6-3
D: -
CDR3: CASSIRRGLNYGYTF
DNA: TGTGCCAGCAGTATTAGACGGGGCCTTAACTATGGCTACACCTTC

J: TRBJ2-7
size: few
V: TRBV5-1
D: TRBD1
CDR3: CASSLGTGYQISYEQYF
DNA: TGCGCCAGCAGCTTGGGGACAGGGTATCAAATCTCCTACGAGCAGTACTTC

J: TRBJ2-3
size: few
V: TRBV5-1
D: -
CDR3: CASSNGGYGDTQYF
DNA: TGCGCCAGCAGCAATGGGGGGTATGGAGATACGCAGTATTTT

J: TRBJ2-7
size: -
V: TRBV28
D: -
CDR3: CASASTVTEQYF
DNA: TGTGCCAGCGCCTCGACAGTTACCGAGCAGTACTTC